Sequencing of this T cell receptor (beta chain) was carried out in a study of blood T cell repertoires in COVID-19. This CDR3 is built from 12 residues. CDR1 is SGHTA and CDR2 is FQGNSA in the germline V gene. Deletions cut 4 bases from V and 5 bases from J, with 8 bases between. Measured with immunoSEQ multiplex PCR; TCRdb has only the in-frame clones, and not every one. The table lists about 250,000 clones, about 85% of them singletons. This clone was observed a handful of times. The V call is TRBV7-2, the J call TRBJ1-2; D is ambiguous. Sample: peripheral blood. The TCR sequence derives from a man between 18 and 29 years old with active or convalescent COVID-19. The CDR3, as DNA: TGTGCCAGCAGCTGGACTGTATATGGCTACACCTTC. Protein sequence: CASSWTVYGYTF.